This TCR beta chain comes out of a study of shared clonotypes between healthy human individuals. Study-level background: Plates per donor: three CD4 naive, three CD4 memory, two CD8 naive, one CD8 memory.

Turning to this clone: Antigen specificity is unknown.

CDR1 and CDR2 (germline): LNHDA, SQIVND (reference sequence). CDR3 length equals 13 residues. The V and J ends lost 7 bases and 1 base respectively, with 10 bases between them. Selected positively for CCR7 and CD45RO-negative, naive CD8 cells excluded terminally differentiated effector memory CD45RA+ cells. None of the donors, who were healthy HIV-negative adults, had recently had acute infections or vaccinations. Only Caucasian adults living in Nashville, Tennessee served as donors. Measured with immunoSEQ multiplex PCR; TCRdb has only the in-frame clones, and not every one. The sample consists of around 1.9 million clones, around 95% of them appearing once. Points from the study as a whole: Generally, naive subsets came out with larger estimated richness than memory subsets.

The sequence was collected from a man younger than 35 in good health. Some clones in this sample may be carry-over from other donors' samples. This chain joins TRBV19 and TRBJ1-1; D unresolved. Sequencing was performed on naive CD8+ T cells from PBMCs. The DNA for the CDR3 is TGTGCCAGTACCCATGCTAGGAACACTGAAGCTTTCTTT. This sequence encodes CASTHARNTEAFF.